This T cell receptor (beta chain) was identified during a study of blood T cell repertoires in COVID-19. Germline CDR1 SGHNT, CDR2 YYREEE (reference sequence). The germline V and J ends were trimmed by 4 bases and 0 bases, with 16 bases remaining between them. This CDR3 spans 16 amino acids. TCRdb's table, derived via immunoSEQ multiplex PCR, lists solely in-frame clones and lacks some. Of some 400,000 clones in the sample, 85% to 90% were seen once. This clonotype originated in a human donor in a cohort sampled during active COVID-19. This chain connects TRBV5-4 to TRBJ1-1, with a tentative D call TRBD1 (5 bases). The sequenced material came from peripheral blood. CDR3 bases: TGTGCCAGCAGCCCTAGGGCAGGGAACATGAACACTGAAGCTTTCTTT. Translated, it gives CASSPRAGNMNTEAFF.